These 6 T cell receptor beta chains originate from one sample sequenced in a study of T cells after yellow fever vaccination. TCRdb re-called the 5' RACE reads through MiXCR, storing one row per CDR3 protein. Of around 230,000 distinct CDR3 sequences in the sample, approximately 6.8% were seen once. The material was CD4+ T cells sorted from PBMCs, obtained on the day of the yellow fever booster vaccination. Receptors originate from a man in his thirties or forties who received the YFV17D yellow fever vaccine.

The CDR3 coding sequence is TGCAGTGCCCCGAGACGTGGAGGGGCTGGCTACGAGCAGTACTTC. This translates into CSAPRRGGAGYEQYF. The chain links TRBV20-1 to TRBJ2-7; possible D gene TRBD2, 6 bases. There are 15 residues in the CDR3. The V end was cut by 6 bases, the J end by 3 bases, with 21 bases between. Germline loops: CDR1 DFQATT, CDR2 SNEGSKA (reference sequence).

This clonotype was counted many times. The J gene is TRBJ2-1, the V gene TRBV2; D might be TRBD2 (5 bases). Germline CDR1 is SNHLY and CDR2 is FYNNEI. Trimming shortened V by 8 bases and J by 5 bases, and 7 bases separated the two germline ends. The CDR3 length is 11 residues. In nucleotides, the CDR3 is TGTGCCAGCTCCGGGGACAATGAGCAGTTCTTC. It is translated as CASSGDNEQFF.

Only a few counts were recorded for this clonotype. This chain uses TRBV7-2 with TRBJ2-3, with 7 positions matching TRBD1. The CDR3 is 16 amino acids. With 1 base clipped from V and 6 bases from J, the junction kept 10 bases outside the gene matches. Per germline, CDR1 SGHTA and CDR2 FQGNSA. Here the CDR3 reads CASSLGPRGTRDTQYF. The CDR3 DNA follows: TGTGCCAGCAGCTTAGGACCCAGGGGGACACGTGATACGCAGTATTTT.

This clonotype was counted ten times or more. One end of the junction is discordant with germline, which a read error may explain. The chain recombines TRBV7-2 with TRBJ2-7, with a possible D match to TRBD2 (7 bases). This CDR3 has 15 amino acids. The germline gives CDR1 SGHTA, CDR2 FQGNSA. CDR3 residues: CASSLGPGGAYGQYF. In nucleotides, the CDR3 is TGTGCCAGCAGCTTAGGGCCGGGGGGCGCCTACGGGCAGTACTTC.

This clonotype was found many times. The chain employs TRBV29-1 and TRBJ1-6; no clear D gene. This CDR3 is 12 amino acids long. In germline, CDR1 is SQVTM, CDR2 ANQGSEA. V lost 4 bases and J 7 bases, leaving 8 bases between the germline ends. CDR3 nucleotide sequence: TGCAGCGTTGGAGAGTTAAATTCACCCCTCCACTTT. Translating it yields CSVGELNSPLHF.

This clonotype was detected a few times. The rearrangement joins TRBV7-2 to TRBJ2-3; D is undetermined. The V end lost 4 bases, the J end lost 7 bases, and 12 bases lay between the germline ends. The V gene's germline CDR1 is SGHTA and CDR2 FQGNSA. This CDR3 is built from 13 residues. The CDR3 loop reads CASSSPGHHTQYF. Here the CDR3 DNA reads TGTGCCAGCAGCTCCCCCGGGCATCATACGCAGTATTTT.